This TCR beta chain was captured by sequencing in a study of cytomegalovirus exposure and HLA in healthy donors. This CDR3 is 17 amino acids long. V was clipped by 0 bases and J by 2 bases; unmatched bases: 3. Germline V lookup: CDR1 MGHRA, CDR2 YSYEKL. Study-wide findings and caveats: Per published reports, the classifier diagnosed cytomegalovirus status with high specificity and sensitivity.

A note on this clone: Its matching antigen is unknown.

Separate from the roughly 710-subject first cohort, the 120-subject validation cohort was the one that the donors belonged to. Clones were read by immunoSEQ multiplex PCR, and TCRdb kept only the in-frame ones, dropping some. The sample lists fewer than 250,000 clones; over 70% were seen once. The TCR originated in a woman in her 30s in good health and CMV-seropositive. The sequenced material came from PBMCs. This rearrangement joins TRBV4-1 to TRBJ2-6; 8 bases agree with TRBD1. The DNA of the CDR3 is TGCGCCAGCAGCCAAGATCCAGGGGGCACTGGGGCCAACGTCCTGACTTTC. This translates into CASSQDPGGTGANVLTF.